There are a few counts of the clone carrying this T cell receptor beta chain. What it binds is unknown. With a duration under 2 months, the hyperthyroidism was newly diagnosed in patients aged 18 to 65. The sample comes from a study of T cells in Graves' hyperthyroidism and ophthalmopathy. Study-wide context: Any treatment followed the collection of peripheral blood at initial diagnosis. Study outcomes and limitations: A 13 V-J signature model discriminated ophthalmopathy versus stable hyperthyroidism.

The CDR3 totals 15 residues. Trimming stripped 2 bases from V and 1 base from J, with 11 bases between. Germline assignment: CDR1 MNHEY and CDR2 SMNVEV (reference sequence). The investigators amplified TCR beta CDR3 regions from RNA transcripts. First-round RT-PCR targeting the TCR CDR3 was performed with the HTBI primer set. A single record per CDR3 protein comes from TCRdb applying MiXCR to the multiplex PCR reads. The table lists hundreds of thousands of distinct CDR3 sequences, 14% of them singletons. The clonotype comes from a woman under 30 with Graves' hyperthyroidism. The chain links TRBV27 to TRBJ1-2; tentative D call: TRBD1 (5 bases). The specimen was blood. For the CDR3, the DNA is TGTGCCAGCAGTTTACGGGGACGGTTTAACTATGGCTACACCTTC. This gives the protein CASSLRGRFNYGYTF.